The 16 T cell receptor beta chains below were found in one sample sequenced in a study of response to subunit inactivated influenza vaccine. In TCRdb, the RT-PCR reads were re-called with MiXCR into one record per CDR3 protein. The table includes hundreds of thousands of distinct CDR3 sequences, 10% to 12% detected once. The same sample was also studied in work on T cells expressing NK-cell markers. That source adds: A 5'RACE template switching approach incorporating UMIs was used to make TCR beta cDNA.

The sample here was PBMCs from blood, taken on the day of vaccination. Source of these receptors: a man aged 45-65 years who received an inactivated influenza vaccine.

With respect to this clonotype: An end of the junction does not agree with germline; a read error may underlie this. The chain is built from TRBV15 and TRBJ2-5, with D hard to call. From germline, CDR1 is LNHNV and CDR2 YYDKDF (reference sequence). This CDR3 is 13 amino acids long. CDR3 loop: CATSRDPAETHYF. The DNA of the CDR3 is TGTGCCACCAGCAGAGATCCGGCAGAGACCCACTACTTC.

The rearrangement joins TRBV28 to TRBJ2-2; the D is unclear. This CDR3 region has 14 residues. The V gene's germline CDR1 is MDHEN and CDR2 SYDVKM. V gave up 4 bases and J gave up 3 bases, with 9 bases separating them. CDR3 bases: TGTGCCAGCAGTTCCCCCTCGGACACCGGGGAGCTGTTTTTT. As protein: CASSSPSDTGELFF.

This chain joins TRBV12-3 or TRBV12-4 and TRBJ2-7; D is perhaps TRBD1 (5 bases). V was cut by 0 bases and J by 10 bases, with 13 bases left in between. The CDR3 has 13 residues. CDR3 DNA sequence: TGTGCCAGCAGTTTAGCCCAGGGTTCTGAACAGTACTTC. Its translation: CASSLAQGSEQYF.

In its sample, this clonotype was seen a few times. This chain links TRBV6-2 or TRBV6-3 with TRBJ1-5; D is undetermined. V was pared by 5 bases and J by 4 bases, with 15 bases between. The CDR3 is made up of 15 amino acids. Germline CDR1 and CDR2: MNHEY and SVGEGT. CDR3 sequence: CASSRRELPNQPQHF. As DNA, the CDR3 is TGTGCCAGCAGTCGCCGGGAGCTTCCAAATCAGCCCCAGCATTTT.

There are a few counts of this clonotype. J is TRBJ2-7 and V is TRBV4-3; TRBD1 is a possible D gene (6 bases). Trimming cost V 0 bases and J 1 base, with 16 bases left between them. CDR1 and CDR2 (germline): LGHNA, YSLEER. The CDR3 has 17 residues. The CDR3 region is CASSQDIGGQRSYEQYF. The DNA for the CDR3 is TGCGCCAGCAGCCAAGATATTGGGGGACAACGATCCTACGAGCAGTACTTC.

This chain joins TRBV4-2 and TRBJ2-3; D unresolved. Germline V gene sequence: CDR1 LGHNA, CDR2 YNFKEQ. The CDR3 consists of 14 residues. Trimming took off 0 bases at V and 2 bases at J, with 6 bases between the two ends. CDR3 protein: CASSQDQLTDTQYF. DNA for the CDR3: TGTGCCAGCAGCCAAGATCAACTCACAGATACGCAGTATTTT.

The V gene is TRBV9, the J gene TRBJ2-1; D uncertain. Germline V gives CDR1 SGDLS, CDR2 YYNGEE. The CDR3 is 13 residues long. Trimming removed 4 bases from V and 7 bases from J, with 12 bases in between. The CDR3 bases are TGTGCCAGCAGCCCCCCCTGGGTAAATGAGCAGTTCTTC. Translated: CASSPPWVNEQFF. The full variable domain, rest sourced from reference TRBV9 and TRBJ2-1, is DSGVTQTPKHLITATGQRVTLRCSPRSGDLSVYWYQQSLDQGLQFLIQYYNGEERAKGNILERFSAQQFPDLHSELNLSSLELGDSALYFCASSPPWVNEQFFGPGTRLTVL.

The rearrangement joins TRBV5-1 to TRBJ2-2; no reliable D call. Germline CDR1 reads SGHRS; CDR2 reads YFSETQ. Trimming pared 0 bases from V and 5 bases from J, leaving 14 bases between. The CDR3 contains 16 residues. Here the CDR3 DNA reads TGCGCCAGCAGCTTGGGGGCTTCTGATTGGACCGGGGAGCTGTTTTTT. Translation: CASSLGASDWTGELFF.

The table lists this clonotype with a few counts. The chain couples TRBV7-2 to TRBJ2-7; the D is unclear. This CDR3 comprises 15 residues. Trimming removed 1 base at V and 3 bases at J, with 13 bases between. The germline V gene has CDR1 SGHTA and CDR2 FQGNSA. CDR3 sequence (DNA): TGTGCCAGCAGCTTAGTAGGTAAACCCCTCTACGAGCAGTACTTC. It is translated as CASSLVGKPLYEQYF.

This clonotype was observed a handful of times. The chain joins TRBV20-1 to TRBJ2-2, with D maybe TRBD1 (6 bases). This CDR3 has 18 amino acids. V was cut by 1 base and J by 4 bases, with 22 bases left in between. CDR1 and CDR2 from the germline V gene are DFQATT and SNEGSKA (reference sequence). The CDR3: CSARAAPGHKFGTGELFF. The CDR3 coding sequence is TGCAGTGCTAGAGCCGCACCGGGACATAAATTTGGCACCGGGGAGCTGTTTTTT.

There are a few counts of this clonotype. DNA for the CDR3: TGTGCCAGCTCACCAATACTCCACGAGCAGTACTTC. Translated: CASSPILHEQYF. V gene TRBV18 combines with J gene TRBJ2-7; D unclear. The germline gives CDR1 KGHSH, CDR2 LQKENI. The V and J ends lost 2 bases and 5 bases respectively, with 7 bases between them. The CDR3 runs 12 residues.

This clonotype was seen a few times. J is TRBJ2-7 and V is TRBV5-4, with D possibly being TRBD1 (5 bases). V was trimmed by 4 bases and J by 7 bases, leaving 18 bases between them. This CDR3 comprises 14 residues. Per the germline V gene, CDR1 is SGHNT and CDR2 is YYREEE (reference sequence). CDR3 residues: CASSPSYSKGEQYF. The CDR3 nucleotides are TGTGCCAGCAGCCCCTCATACTCCAAGGGGGAGCAGTACTTC.

The chain joins TRBV18 to TRBJ2-5, with D possibly matching TRBD1 (5 bases). Per the germline V gene, CDR1 is KGHSH and CDR2 is LQKENI. CDR3 length equals 14 residues. Between the trimmed V and J ends, which lost 0 bases and 3 bases, there was a span of 8 bases. This CDR3 is CASSPPTDKETQYF. The DNA for the CDR3 is TGTGCCAGCTCACCACCGACAGATAAAGAGACCCAGTACTTC.

The table lists this clonotype with a few counts. The chain carries TRBV4-3 and TRBJ2-3; 7 bases line up with TRBD1. V gave up 4 bases and J gave up 2 bases; unmatched junction bases: 9. CDR1 LGHNA and CDR2 YSLEER come from the germline V gene. CDR3 length equals 16 residues. In DNA, the CDR3 is TGCGCCAGCAGCCCTCGACAGGGAGAACACACAGATACGCAGTATTTT. Its translation: CASSPRQGEHTDTQYF.

The sample holds many counts of this clonotype. DNA for the CDR3: TGTGCCATCAGCCCTCCCGCGGGCTACGAGCAGTACTTC. Translating it yields CAISPPAGYEQYF. The genes are TRBV10-3 and TRBJ2-7, with D tentatively TRBD2 (5 bases). This CDR3 comprises 13 residues. With 6 bases removed from V and 3 bases from J, the gap between germline ends came to 12 bases. Germline loops: CDR1 ENHRY, CDR2 SYGVKD.

The rearrangement joins TRBV5-1 to TRBJ2-7; 7 nucleotides match TRBD1. CDR1 is SGHRS and CDR2 is YFSETQ in the germline V gene. The CDR3 length is 13 residues. The V gene end was trimmed by 4 bases and the J gene end by 1 base; junction bases not matched to a gene: 2. CDR3: CASSDRVSYEQYF. DNA for the CDR3: TGCGCCAGCAGCGACAGGGTATCCTACGAGCAGTACTTC.